These 30 T cell receptor beta chains came from one sample sequenced in a study of cytomegalovirus exposure and HLA in healthy donors. PCR used 60 Vbeta primers and 13 Jbeta primers. Some clones are missing from TCRdb's copy, which holds only in-frame ones; the method was immunoSEQ multiplex PCR. The sample includes about 120,000 clones, about 8% of them seen just once. Sequenced material: PBMCs. The origin of the receptors is a woman aged 40-49 years in good health and CMV-seropositive.

This clone was seen only a few times. The V call is TRBV7-6, the J call TRBJ2-5; D is unclear. V was cut by 6 bases and J by 4 bases, with 12 bases left in between. From germline, CDR1 is SGHVS and CDR2 FNYEAQ. This CDR3 is built from 13 residues. CDR3 sequence reads: CASSSPNGETQYF. CDR3 sequence (DNA): TGTGCCAGCAGTTCCCCCAACGGAGAGACCCAGTACTTC.

The table lists this clone with a few counts. This chain links TRBV7-8 with TRBJ1-5; D gene unclear. The CDR3 runs 15 residues. Germline assignment: CDR1 SGHVS and CDR2 FQNEAQ. V lost 0 bases and J lost 0, with 6 bases in between. The CDR3 nucleotides are TGTGCCAGCAGCTTAGCCCTTTATAGCAATCAGCCCCAGCATTTT. The encoded protein is CASSLALYSNQPQHF.

The sample holds a few counts of this clone. The chain is built from TRBV30 and TRBJ1-2, with a possible D match to TRBD1 (5 bases). V lost 6 bases, J lost 3 bases, and 11 bases lay in between. Per germline, CDR1 GTSNPN and CDR2 SVGIG (reference sequence). The CDR3 contains 12 residues. CDR3 amino acids: CACIRGDYGYTF. CDR3 coding DNA: TGTGCCTGTATAAGGGGCGACTATGGCTACACCTTC.

The chain uses TRBV25-1 and TRBJ1-1, with D perhaps matching TRBD1 (6 bases). The V end lost 8 bases, the J end lost 1 base, and 11 bases lay between the germline ends. CDR3 length: 13 amino acids. Germline CDR1 is MGHDK and CDR2 is SYGVNS. CDR3 coding DNA: TGTGCCAGCCAACCGACAGGGAACACTGAAGCTTTCTTT. Translation gives CASQPTGNTEAFF.

The V gene is TRBV7-6, the J gene TRBJ2-7, with 7 bases lining up with TRBD2. This CDR3 is 15 amino acids long. Germline V CDR1 and CDR2: SGHVS, FNYEAQ. V dropped 5 bases and J dropped 0; count of bases not matched to a gene: 7. In DNA, the CDR3 is TGTGCCAGCAGCGACCGGGAGGACTTCTCCTACGAGCAGTACTTC. Protein product: CASSDREDFSYEQYF.

The table lists this clone with a few counts. The chain joins TRBV27 to TRBJ2-3, with 12 bases lining up with TRBD2. Germline assignment: CDR1 MNHEY and CDR2 SMNVEV (reference sequence). Trimming took 6 bases from V and 0 from J; bases not matched to a gene: 16. CDR3 length equals 20 residues. CDR3: CASSTPGTSGYGGSTDTQYF. For the CDR3, the DNA is TGTGCCAGCAGCACCCCCGGGACTAGCGGGTATGGGGGTAGCACAGATACGCAGTATTTT.

This clone showed up just a few times. Its ends do not fully match the called genes, so a read error is possible. This chain connects TRBV6-5 to TRBJ2-7, with 7 positions matching TRBD1. The CDR3 totals 16 residues. Germline loops: CDR1 MNHEY, CDR2 SVGAGI. In nucleotides, the CDR3 is TGTGACAGCAGTTTCTCTTCCGGGACAGCACCGAACGAGAAGTACTTC. Protein: CDSSFSSGTAPNEKYF.

This clone showed up just a few times. V gene TRBV5-1 combines with J gene TRBJ1-3, with a tentative D call TRBD1 (5 bases). V lost 0 bases, J lost 4 bases, and 17 bases lay in between. CDR3 size: 17 residues. The germline V gene encodes CDR1 SGHRS and CDR2 YFSETQ. The DNA for the CDR3 is TGCGCCAGCAGCTTGGCCGCGGGGCCAGGCTTAGGAAACACCATATATTTT. This gives the protein CASSLAAGPGLGNTIYF.

This clone was picked up a small number of times. The J gene is TRBJ2-7, the V gene TRBV27; unclear D gene. V dropped 0 bases and J dropped 2 bases, with 5 bases sitting between them. This CDR3 is 13 amino acids long. Germline CDR1 reads MNHEY; CDR2 reads SMNVEV (reference sequence). For the CDR3, the DNA is TGTGCCAGCAGTTTATCGAGTACCTACGAGCAGTACTTC. It is translated as CASSLSSTYEQYF.

This clone was counted only a few times. The V and J genes are TRBV7-6 and TRBJ2-1, with 7 bases fitting TRBD2. Germline loops: CDR1 SGHVS, CDR2 FNYEAQ. The CDR3 has 14 amino acids. V lost 0 bases, J lost 8 bases, and 4 bases stayed unmatched. The CDR3 DNA reads as TGTGCCAGCAGCTTAGCAGTTACTAGCGATGAGCAGTTCTTC. Translating gives CASSLAVTSDEQFF. Full variable domain (missing parts from reference TRBV7-6 and TRBJ2-1): GAGVSQSPRYKVTKRGQDVALRCDPISGHVSLYWYRQALGQGPEFLTYFNYEAQQDKSGLPNDRFSAERPEGSISTLTIQRTEQRDSAMYRCASSLAVTSDEQFFGPGTRLTVL.

The table lists this clone with a few counts. The genes are TRBV9 and TRBJ1-1, with a possible D match to TRBD1 (6 bases). This CDR3 comprises 14 residues. Trimming stripped 1 base from V and 5 bases from J, with 12 bases between. Germline loops: CDR1 SGDLS, CDR2 YYNGEE. The CDR3 region is CASSVNQGWTEAFF. CDR3 coding DNA: TGTGCCAGCAGCGTAAACCAGGGGTGGACTGAAGCTTTCTTT.

J is TRBJ2-3 and V is TRBV5-1; 9 positions match TRBD1. This CDR3 region has 16 residues. Trimming cost V 4 bases and J 6 bases; bases outside gene matches: 12. Germline CDR1 is SGHRS and CDR2 is YFSETQ. Here the CDR3 reads CASSTQGARRVDTQYF. CDR3 sequence (DNA): TGCGCCAGCAGCACACAGGGGGCAAGGAGGGTTGATACGCAGTATTTT.

The chain joins TRBV2 to TRBJ2-7; TRBD1 aligns across 7 bases. V gave up 4 bases and J gave up 2 bases; unmatched junction bases: 8. From germline, CDR1 is SNHLY and CDR2 FYNNEI. The CDR3 contains 15 residues. The CDR3 DNA follows: TGTGCCAGCAGTGGACTCAGGGGGTTAACCTACGAGCAGTACTTC. Translating it yields CASSGLRGLTYEQYF.

This clone showed up just a few times. The chain couples TRBV7-2 to TRBJ2-7; 8 positions agree with TRBD2. In germline, CDR1 is SGHTA, CDR2 FQGNSA. V lost 1 base to trimming and J lost 3 bases; unmatched junction nucleotides: 5. This CDR3 is 15 amino acids long. CDR3 DNA: TGTGCCAGCAGCTTAGTTAGCGGGGATCTCTACGAGCAGTACTTC. Its protein is CASSLVSGDLYEQYF.

Points on this clone: This CDR3 is also generated by other DNA sequences in the sample. The chain couples TRBV2 to TRBJ1-5; 8 bases line up with TRBD1. Germline CDR1 reads SNHLY; CDR2 reads FYNNEI. The CDR3 is made up of 15 amino acids. Losses at the gene ends were 2 bases for V and 2 bases for J; bases not matched to a gene: 2. The CDR3 sequence is CASSEQGAGNQPQHF. The CDR3, as DNA: TGTGCCAGCAGTGAACAGGGGGCCGGCAATCAGCCCCAGCATTTT.

This sequence joins TRBV5-6 and TRBJ1-1; no reliable D call. The CDR3 extends over 13 amino acids. CDR1 and CDR2 from the germline V gene are SGHDT and YYEEEE. Deletions cut 4 bases from V and 2 bases from J, with 9 bases between. The CDR3 DNA follows: TGTGCCAGCAGCGCAGGCCACAACACTGAAGCTTTCTTT. Translating gives CASSAGHNTEAFF.

There are a few counts of this clone. The rearrangement links TRBV5-1 to TRBJ1-1; 8 nucleotides agree with TRBD1. Germline trimming cut 4 bases from V and 1 base from J; bases unmatched to any gene: 3. Germline CDR1 is SGHRS and CDR2 is YFSETQ. CDR3 length: 14 amino acids. CDR3 coding DNA: TGCGCCAGCAGCAGGACAGGGCAGAACACTGAAGCTTTCTTT. Residues: CASSRTGQNTEAFF. Complete variable domain (other parts from reference TRBV5-1 and TRBJ1-1): KAGVTQTPRYLIKTRGQQVTLSCSPISGHRSVSWYQQTPGQGLQFLFEYFSETQRNKGNFPGRFSGRQFSNSRSEMNVSTLELGDSALYLCASSRTGQNTEAFFGQGTRLTVV.

This clone occurred a few times. The chain has TRBV5-1 and TRBJ2-5, with 7 bases aligning to TRBD1. Germline CDR1 reads SGHRS; CDR2 reads YFSETQ. The V and J ends lost 0 bases and 5 bases, in that order; junction bases with no gene match: 4. This CDR3 comprises 14 residues. CDR3 amino acids: CASSLGGQRETQYF. CDR3 nucleotide sequence: TGCGCCAGCAGCTTGGGGGGACAGAGGGAGACCCAGTACTTC.

This clone has more than one count but fewer than ten. The CDR3 protein is CASSFLPRDRENTEAFF. CDR3 DNA: TGTGCCAGCAGCTTTCTGCCTCGGGACAGGGAAAACACTGAAGCTTTCTTT. The chain couples TRBV5-6 to TRBJ1-1, with TRBD1 identical over 9 bases. Germline V gene sequence: CDR1 SGHDT, CDR2 YYEEEE. The CDR3 spans 17 residues. V dropped 2 bases and J dropped 2; count of bases not matched to a gene: 10.

With regard to this clone: The same CDR3 can be traced to other DNA sequences in this sample. The chain combines TRBV5-1 with TRBJ1-1; possibly TRBD1 for D (6 bases). CDR1 is SGHRS, CDR2 YFSETQ, per germline. The CDR3 is 14 residues long. Trimming pared 1 base from V and 1 base from J, leaving 8 bases between. The chain's CDR3 is CASSLRTANTEAFF. CDR3 coding DNA: TGCGCCAGCAGCTTGAGGACAGCGAACACTGAAGCTTTCTTT.

A few counts support this clone. The V and J genes are TRBV15 and TRBJ1-1; unclear D gene. This CDR3 region has 18 residues. The germline V and J ends were trimmed by 3 bases and 4 bases, with 24 bases remaining between them. The V gene's germline CDR1 is LNHNV and CDR2 YYDKDF (reference sequence). DNA for the CDR3: TGTGCCACCAGCAGGGGTCTAGGTGAGGTCCGTTTGCTCACTGAAGCTTTCTTT. It translates to CATSRGLGEVRLLTEAFF.

V and J are TRBV10-2 and TRBJ2-7; D perhaps matches TRBD1 (6 bases). The germline V gene has CDR1 WSHSY and CDR2 SAAADI. The CDR3 totals 14 residues. Trimming took 8 bases from V and 0 from J, leaving 14 bases between them. DNA for the CDR3: TGCGCCAGCTCATATGGGGGCAACTCCTACGAGCAGTACTTC. Its translation: CASSYGGNSYEQYF.

This clone was seen a handful of times. The chain combines TRBV4-2 with TRBJ2-2; D may be TRBD2 (5 bases). V was cut by 4 bases and J by 1 base, with 10 bases left in between. The CDR3 spans 15 residues. Germline assignment: CDR1 LGHNA and CDR2 YNFKEQ. CDR3 sequence reads: CASSLVGLNTGELFF. The CDR3 region has the DNA TGTGCCAGCAGCCTCGTAGGACTGAACACCGGGGAGCTGTTTTTT.

This clone was seen more than once but under ten times. The V and J genes are TRBV18 and TRBJ2-5; 10 bases align to TRBD1. CDR3 length equals 14 residues. Germline V gene lookup returns CDR1 KGHSH and CDR2 LQKENI. Trimming at V came to 3 bases and at J to 5 bases, leaving 3 bases not matched to a gene. This CDR3 is CASSPTGGGETQYF. CDR3 coding DNA: TGTGCCAGCTCACCGACAGGGGGCGGGGAGACCCAGTACTTC.

This clone was found a few times. In DNA, the CDR3 is TGTGCCAGCAGCTTAGTCCCGGGGGGTCACACCGGGGAGCTGTTTTTT. This codes for CASSLVPGGHTGELFF. The chain recombines TRBV11-2 with TRBJ2-2, with 7 bases matching TRBD2. Germline values: CDR1 SGHAT, CDR2 FQNNGV. The CDR3 is 16 residues long. Unmatched junction bases numbered 5, after V lost 1 base and J lost 3 bases.

The chain combines TRBV30 with TRBJ2-3; 7 bases are a match to TRBD1. The CDR3 has 14 residues. Trimming took 1 base from V and 2 from J; bases not matched to a gene: 3. In germline, CDR1 is GTSNPN, CDR2 SVGIG (reference sequence). CDR3: CAWSAGTATDTQYF. The CDR3 DNA reads TGTGCCTGGAGTGCGGGGACAGCCACAGATACGCAGTATTTT.

This clone was counted only a few times. The chain carries TRBV7-2 and TRBJ2-7; tentatively, D is TRBD2 (5 bases). In germline, CDR1 is SGHTA, CDR2 FQGNSA. Trimming took off 5 bases at V and 0 bases at J, with 11 bases between the two ends. The CDR3 extends over 14 amino acids. The CDR3 here is CASSRTAASYEQYF. DNA of the CDR3: TGTGCCAGCAGCCGGACTGCAGCCTCCTACGAGCAGTACTTC.

The gene calls are TRBV11-2 and TRBJ1-2; the match to TRBD1 covers 7 bases. CDR1 and CDR2 from the germline V gene are SGHAT and FQNNGV. This CDR3 contains 15 residues. Trimming at V came to 3 bases and at J to 1 base, leaving 5 bases not matched to a gene. CDR3 loop: CASSFLGGLNYGYTF. The CDR3 nucleotides read TGTGCCAGCAGCTTCCTAGGGGGCCTTAACTATGGCTACACCTTC.

The CDR3 bases are TGTGCTAGTTCCGGGAACCTCAAGACTGAAGCTTTCTTT. Translated: CASSGNLKTEAFF. The chain recombines TRBV12-5 with TRBJ1-1, with D uncertain. Germline CDR1 is LGHNT and CDR2 is FRNRAP. V lost 8 bases and J 5 bases, leaving 15 bases between the germline ends. The CDR3 runs 13 residues.

The rearrangement links TRBV28 to TRBJ2-6; maybe TRBD2 (7 bases). This CDR3 is 16 amino acids long. The germline V gene encodes CDR1 MDHEN and CDR2 SYDVKM. The CDR3 coding sequence is TGTGCAGGGGGGGGCAGGGCTGGCTCTGGGGCCAACGTCCTGACTTTC. Residues: CAGGGRAGSGANVLTF. The whole variable domain, filled in from reference TRBV28 and TRBJ2-6, reads DVKVTQSSRYLVKRTGEKVFLECVQDMDHENMFWYRQDPGLGLRLIYFSYDVKMKEKGDIPEGYSVSREKKERFSLILESASTNQTSMYLCAGGGRAGSGANVLTFGAGSRLTVL.